The rows below give T cell receptor beta chains drawn from one sample of a study of blood T cell repertoires in COVID-19. Profiling relied on immunoSEQ multiplex PCR, and the TCRdb table lists in-frame clones only, not all of them. The table has approximately 200,000 clones, roughly 83% seen once; the top ten hold 6.5% to 9%. Source material: peripheral blood. The receptor set was obtained from a woman aged 50 to 60 with acute or convalescent COVID-19. The CDR3 runs from the conserved cysteine through the conserved F or W. A D gene is named only where the DNA matches it firmly. For some rows the clone size is stated as once, few or many, or as a class when expanded; others skip it.

TRBD1,TRBV24-1,.,TRBJ2-6,CATSDRGQGGFSGANVLTF,TGTGCCACCAGTGACCGGGGACAGGGGGGGTTCTCTGGGGCCAACGTCCTGACTTTC
.,TRBV6-1,.,TRBJ1-2,CASSDAGGYTF,TGTGCCAGCAGTGACGCAGGTGGCTACACCTTC
.,TRBV28,.,TRBJ2-7,CASKRSSGVQYEQYF,TGTGCCAGCAAAAGGAGTTCTGGAGTTCAATACGAGCAGTACTTC
TRBD1,TRBV6-6,once,TRBJ1-2,CASSPLSRDRANNYGYTF,TGTGCCAGCAGTCCCCTGTCCCGGGACAGGGCTAATAACTATGGCTACACCTTC
.,TRBV7-2,few,TRBJ1-5,CASSLGGAWNQPQHF,TGTGCCAGCAGCCTGGGGGGGGCATGGAATCAGCCCCAGCATTTT
.,TRBV19,.,TRBJ1-5,CASSIAARYSNQPQHF,TGTGCCAGTAGTATAGCCGCCAGGTATAGCAATCAGCCCCAGCATTTT
.,TRBV12-1,.,TRBJ2-1,CASSYSGSSYNEQFF,TGTGCCAGCAGCTACAGCGGGAGCTCCTACAATGAGCAGTTCTTC
TRBD1,TRBV10-1,.,TRBJ2-1,CASSDPATGVNEQFF,TGCGCCAGCAGTGACCCCGCGACAGGGGTAAATGAGCAGTTCTTC
TRBD2,TRBV5-5,.,TRBJ2-2,CASSLVPGLALGELFF,TGTGCCAGCAGCTTGGTCCCGGGACTAGCGCTCGGGGAGCTGTTTTTT
.,TRBV19,.,TRBJ2-7,CASSIDRNYEQYF,TGTGCCAGTAGTATAGACAGGAACTACGAGCAGTACTTC
.,TRBV19,.,TRBJ1-2,CASSMQRVDVGGYTF,TGTGCCAGTAGTATGCAGCGAGTAGACGTCGGTGGCTACACCTTC
TRBD2,TRBV6-5,once,TRBJ2-7,CASRLASGGPYEQYF,TGTGCCAGCCGCCTGGCAAGCGGGGGTCCTTACGAGCAGTACTTC
.,TRBV3-1/TRBV3-2,.,TRBJ2-4,CASSQEFDGTDLAKNIQYF,TGTGCCAGCAGCCAAGAGTTCGATGGTACCGACTTAGCCAAAAACATTCAGTACTTC